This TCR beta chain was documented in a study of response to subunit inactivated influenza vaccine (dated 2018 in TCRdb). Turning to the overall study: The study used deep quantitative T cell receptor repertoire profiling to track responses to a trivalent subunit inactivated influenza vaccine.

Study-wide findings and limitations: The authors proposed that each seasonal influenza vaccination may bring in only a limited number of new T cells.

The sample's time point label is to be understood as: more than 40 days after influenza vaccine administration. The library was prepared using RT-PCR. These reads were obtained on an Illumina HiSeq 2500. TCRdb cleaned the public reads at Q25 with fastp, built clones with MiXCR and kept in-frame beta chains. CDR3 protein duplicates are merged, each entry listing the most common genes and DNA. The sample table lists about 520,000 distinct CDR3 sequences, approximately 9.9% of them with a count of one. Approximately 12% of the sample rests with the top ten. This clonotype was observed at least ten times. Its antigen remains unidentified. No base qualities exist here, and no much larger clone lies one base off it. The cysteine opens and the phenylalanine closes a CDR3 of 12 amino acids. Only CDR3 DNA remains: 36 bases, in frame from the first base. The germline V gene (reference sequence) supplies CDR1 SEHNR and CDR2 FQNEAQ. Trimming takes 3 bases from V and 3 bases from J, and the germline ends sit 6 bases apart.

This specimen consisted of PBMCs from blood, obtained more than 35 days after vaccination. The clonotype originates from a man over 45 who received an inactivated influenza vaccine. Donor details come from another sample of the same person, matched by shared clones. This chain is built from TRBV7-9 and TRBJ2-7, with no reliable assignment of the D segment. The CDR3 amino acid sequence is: CASSFLSYEQYF. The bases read TGTGCCAGCAGCTTTCTTAGCTACGAGCAGTACTTC.